This section outlines one T cell receptor (beta chain) sequence together with its context. Libraries were prepared by immunoSEQ multiplex PCR; TCRdb keeps only in-frame clonotypes and omits some of them. The sample has 200,000 to 300,000 clones, approximately 81% seen once. This CDR3 comprises 15 residues. Germline V lookup: CDR1 MNHEY, CDR2 SVGAGI. Germline trimming cut 6 bases from V and 5 bases from J; bases unmatched to any gene: 7. This sample is drawn from a study of blood T cell repertoires in COVID-19. The sequence came from a man aged 55 to 70 with acute or convalescent COVID-19. The sequencing input was peripheral blood. This rearrangement joins TRBV6-5 to TRBJ2-1, with TRBD2 identical over 10 bases. As DNA, the CDR3 is TGTGCCAGCAGAAGGCCCGGGACTAGCGACAATGAGCAGTTCTTC. Translating it yields CASRRPGTSDNEQFF.